The 31 T cell receptor beta chains given below trace back to one sample, sequenced in a study of T-cell reconstitution after alpha-beta-depleted transplantation in children. Unique molecular identifiers featured in how the TCRbeta library was prepared. TCRdb analysed the PCR reads with MiXCR anew, one entry per CDR3 protein. Of fewer than 550,000 distinct CDR3 sequences listed, about an eighth are singletons. The specimen comprised PBMCs, mostly from graft donor cells, sampled 180 days after TCRalphabeta/CD19-depleted stem cell transplant. The receptors stem from a female patient aged 2-9 years who had a stem cell transplant for aplastic anemia, so the T cells may come from the graft donor.

V and J are TRBV28 and TRBJ2-7; no clear D gene. CDR1 MDHEN and CDR2 SYDVKM come from the germline V gene. Trimming left V 2 bases short and J 6 bases short, with 14 bases between. The CDR3 contains 14 residues. The CDR3 DNA follows: TGTGCCAGCAGTTTAGTTAGGATCGGGCGCGAGCAGTACTTC. Translation: CASSLVRIGREQYF. The full variable domain, rest sourced from reference TRBV28 and TRBJ2-7, is DVKVTQSSRYLVKRTGEKVFLECVQDMDHENMFWYRQDPGLGLRLIYFSYDVKMKEKGDIPEGYSVSREKKERFSLILESASTNQTSMYLCASSLVRIGREQYFGPGTRLTVT.

This clonotype has a count of ten or more. The chain uses TRBV12-3 or TRBV12-4 and TRBJ2-7; the D gene could be TRBD1 or TRBD2 (5 bases each). Trimming took 5 bases from V and 2 from J, leaving 19 bases between them. The CDR3 is made up of 16 amino acids. The CDR3 DNA reads as TGTGCCAGCAGTATGAGGGGCGCCTCCCAAACCTACGAGCAGTACTTC. It translates to CASSMRGASQTYEQYF.

CDR3 DNA sequence: TGTACCTGCAGGACGCCATCCTACGAGCAGTACTTC. This gives the protein CTCRTPSYEQYF. The V gene is TRBV2, the J gene TRBJ2-7, with D unresolved. CDR1 and CDR2 (germline): SNHLY, FYNNEI. This CDR3 has 12 amino acids.

In its sample, this clonotype was seen a few times. This chain uses TRBV5-1 with TRBJ2-1; 7 nucleotides align to TRBD1. Trimming cost V 2 bases and J 7 bases; bases outside gene matches: 3. Germline-derived CDR1 and CDR2 are SGHRS and YFSETQ. This CDR3 is built from 13 residues. CDR3 sequence reads: CASSFMDRNEQFF. In nucleotides, the CDR3 is TGCGCCAGCAGCTTTATGGACAGGAATGAGCAGTTCTTC. Full variable domain (outside the CDR3, taken from reference TRBV5-1 and TRBJ2-1): KAGVTQTPRYLIKTRGQQVTLSCSPISGHRSVSWYQQTPGQGLQFLFEYFSETQRNKGNFPGRFSGRQFSNSRSEMNVSTLELGDSALYLCASSFMDRNEQFFGPGTRLTVL.

In this sample, this clonotype turned up a few times. The genes are TRBV7-9 and TRBJ2-2; 10 bases are a match to TRBD2. The J segment lost 3 bases and the V segment lost 6 bases, leaving 1 base of the junction unmatched. There are 14 residues in the CDR3. Germline lookup yields CDR1 SEHNR and CDR2 FQNEAQ (reference sequence). The CDR3 here is CASSTSGDTGELFF. DNA of the CDR3: TGTGCCAGCAGTACTAGCGGGGACACCGGGGAGCTGTTTTTT.

This clonotype has at least ten counts. V is TRBV10-3 and J is TRBJ2-7; D is possibly TRBD1 or TRBD2 (5 bases each). Germline loops: CDR1 ENHRY, CDR2 SYGVKD. V was trimmed by 6 bases and J by 2 bases, leaving 11 bases between them. The CDR3 is 13 amino acids. The CDR3 reads CAISRDGAYEQYV. DNA of the CDR3: TGTGCCATCAGCCGGGACGGTGCCTACGAGCAGTACGTC.

This clonotype was detected only a few times. This chain connects TRBV4-3 to TRBJ2-6; D is tentatively TRBD1 or TRBD2 (6 bases each). The CDR3 is made up of 17 amino acids. Germline V CDR1 and CDR2: LGHNA, YSLEER. V gave up 5 bases and J gave up 0 bases, with 14 bases separating them. DNA of the CDR3: TGCGCCAGCAGCTGGGGGGCTACTCACTCTGGGGCCAACGTCCTGACTTTC. The encoded protein is CASSWGATHSGANVLTF.

This clonotype was recorded many times. The chain employs TRBV7-3 and TRBJ2-1; possibly TRBD1 for D (5 bases). The germline CDR1 and CDR2 sequences are SGHTA and FQGTGA. The germline V and J ends were trimmed by 1 base and 8 bases, with 12 bases remaining between them. CDR3 length equals 14 residues. This CDR3 reads CASSLIPGWDEQFF. The CDR3 bases are TGTGCCAGCAGCTTAATCCCAGGGTGGGATGAGCAGTTCTTC.

The chain employs TRBV5-1 and TRBJ2-7; the D call may be TRBD1 or TRBD2 (6 bases each). The CDR3 has 13 amino acids. V lost 4 bases to trimming and J lost 6 bases, with 14 bases between them. The germline V gene has CDR1 SGHRS and CDR2 YFSETQ. As DNA, the CDR3 is TGCGCCAGCAGCCCAATACCGGGGGCCGAGCAGTACTTC. It translates to CASSPIPGAEQYF. The full variable domain, in which reference TRBV5-1 and TRBJ2-7 provide the parts outside the CDR3, is KAGVTQTPRYLIKTRGQQVTLSCSPISGHRSVSWYQQTPGQGLQFLFEYFSETQRNKGNFPGRFSGRQFSNSRSEMNVSTLELGDSALYLCASSPIPGAEQYFGPGTRLTVT.

This sequence joins TRBV10-3 and TRBJ2-7, with a possible D match to TRBD1 (6 bases). This CDR3 has 15 amino acids. Germline V CDR1 and CDR2: ENHRY, SYGVKD. V was pared by 8 bases and J by 5 bases, with 22 bases between. For the CDR3, the DNA is TGTGCCATCTCCACGCCCCGCACAGGGTTCCACGAGCAGTACTTC. The encoded protein is CAISTPRTGFHEQYF.

This rearrangement joins TRBV4-3 to TRBJ2-1; D not resolved. This CDR3 spans 14 amino acids. Germline V lookup: CDR1 LGHNA, CDR2 YSLEER. Trimming cost V 0 bases and J 2 bases, with 5 bases left between them. The CDR3 DNA is TGCGCCAGCAGCCAAGAGATAACCTACAATGAGCAGTTCTTC. The encoded protein is CASSQEITYNEQFF.

The chain couples TRBV7-8 to TRBJ1-1; perhaps TRBD1 as D (5 bases). The CDR3 is made up of 16 amino acids. Trimming cost V 4 bases and J 0 bases, with 15 bases left between them. Germline V lookup: CDR1 SGHVS, CDR2 FQNEAQ. The CDR3 DNA reads as TGTGCCAGCAGCTCAGGTTCCAGGACAATGAACACTGAAGCTTTCTTT. Translating gives CASSSGSRTMNTEAFF. The whole variable domain, filled in from reference TRBV7-8 and TRBJ1-1, reads GAGVSQSPRYKVAKRGQDVALRCDPISGHVSLFWYQQALGQGPEFLTYFQNEAQLDKSGLPSDRFFAERPEGSVSTLKIQRTQQEDSAVYLCASSSGSRTMNTEAFFGQGTRLTVV.

This clonotype was seen repeatedly, ten times or more. V usage is TRBV12-3 or TRBV12-4 and J usage is TRBJ2-1, with 11 bases aligning to TRBD2. The CDR3 is 15 residues long. V lost 6 bases and J lost 7; bases outside the gene matches: 8. The CDR3 DNA follows: TGTGCCAGCAGACTACTAGCGGGAGCTGAGAATGAGCAGTTCTTC. This sequence encodes CASRLLAGAENEQFF.

This clonotype was seen at least ten times. The chain recombines TRBV5-1 with TRBJ2-1; 10 bases fit TRBD2. The CDR3 is 16 amino acids. Germline-derived CDR1 and CDR2 are SGHRS and YFSETQ. V shed 1 base and J 2 bases; nucleotides not matched to a gene: 3. CDR3 nucleotide sequence: TGCGCCAGCAGCTTGCCTAGCGGGAGCGCCTACAATGAGCAGTTCTTC. Amino acids: CASSLPSGSAYNEQFF.

This clonotype was recorded a few times. The chain employs TRBV7-2 and TRBJ1-4, with 7 bases lining up with TRBD1. Germline loops: CDR1 SGHTA, CDR2 FQGNSA. V lost 5 bases and J lost 0; bases outside the gene matches: 9. This CDR3 comprises 17 residues. CDR3 residues: CASSMLTGVTTNEKLFF. The CDR3 nucleotides read TGTGCCAGCAGCATGCTAACAGGGGTCACAACTAATGAAAAACTGTTTTTT.

The chain couples TRBV20-1 to TRBJ2-2; 15 bases agree with TRBD2. Trimming at V came to 0 bases and at J to 4 bases, leaving 9 bases not matched to a gene. CDR3 length equals 19 residues. The germline V gene has CDR1 DFQATT and CDR2 SNEGSKA (reference sequence). The CDR3 region is CSARDRSGTSGRTTGELFF. The DNA of the CDR3 is TGCAGTGCTAGAGATCGGAGTGGGACTAGCGGGAGGACCACCGGGGAGCTGTTTTTT.

This clonotype was observed a few times. V is TRBV29-1 and J is TRBJ2-7; 7 nucleotides line up with TRBD1. Germline lookup yields CDR1 SQVTM and CDR2 ANQGSEA. Trimming at V came to 1 base and at J to 2 bases, leaving 2 bases not matched to a gene. This CDR3 has 13 residues. The CDR3 is CSVEARGTYEQYF. CDR3 nucleotides: TGCAGCGTTGAAGCCAGGGGGACCTACGAGCAGTACTTC.

The chain links TRBV9 to TRBJ2-1; TRBD2 matches 7 bases. The V segment lost 0 bases and the J segment 0 bases; nucleotides outside the gene matches: 3. The CDR3 runs 16 residues. The germline V gene has CDR1 SGDLS and CDR2 YYNGEE. DNA of the CDR3: TGTGCCAGCAGCGTAGCGATAGCGGGCTCCTACAATGAGCAGTTCTTC. It translates to CASSVAIAGSYNEQFF.

This clonotype was detected ten times or more. The chain uses TRBV6-1 and TRBJ2-1; D possibly matches TRBD1 or TRBD2 (5 bases each). Germline loops: CDR1 MNHNS, CDR2 SASEGT. The CDR3 spans 16 residues. The germline V and J ends were trimmed by 6 bases and 4 bases, with 19 bases remaining between them. The chain's CDR3 is CASRLLRGDRYNEQFF. CDR3 DNA sequence: TGTGCCAGCAGGCTGTTGAGGGGTGATAGATACAATGAGCAGTTCTTC.

This clonotype was counted many times. The chain recombines TRBV20-1 with TRBJ2-5; 7 bases map to TRBD1. Trimming cost V 3 bases and J 1 base; bases outside gene matches: 5. This CDR3 is 14 amino acids long. Germline-derived CDR1 and CDR2 are DFQATT and SNEGSKA (reference sequence). This chain's CDR3 is CSASLGQAQETQYF. The CDR3 nucleotides read TGCAGTGCTAGCTTAGGACAGGCCCAAGAGACCCAGTACTTC.

The CDR3 nucleotides are TGCGCCAGCAGCCAAGATCTCAGAGGGCGCAGTCAGCCCCAGCATTTT. This translates into CASSQDLRGRSQPQHF. This chain uses TRBV4-3 with TRBJ1-5; D remains ambiguous. V lost 0 bases, J lost 6 bases, and 15 bases lay in between. The CDR3 has 16 amino acids. In germline, CDR1 is LGHNA, CDR2 YSLEER.

This clonotype was found a few times. The chain employs TRBV9 and TRBJ2-3; no reliable D call. The CDR3 covers 16 residues. Between the trimmed V and J ends, which lost 0 bases and 0 bases, there was a span of 11 bases. The germline V gene has CDR1 SGDLS and CDR2 YYNGEE. CDR3 loop: CASSVEPRSSTDTQYF. The CDR3 bases are TGTGCCAGCAGCGTAGAGCCCCGTTCGAGCACAGATACGCAGTATTTT.

J is TRBJ2-1 and V is TRBV4-2; 7 bases agree with TRBD1. The V gene end was trimmed by 4 bases and the J gene end by 2 bases; junction bases not matched to a gene: 11. Germline V gene lookup returns CDR1 LGHNA and CDR2 YNFKEQ. This CDR3 contains 17 residues. CDR3 DNA: TGTGCCAGCAGCCGCCCGACCGGGGACAGAGCCTACAATGAGCAGTTCTTC. Its protein product is CASSRPTGDRAYNEQFF.

J is TRBJ2-7 and V is TRBV13; D might be TRBD1 or TRBD2, each matching 5 bases. Germline CDR1 reads PRHDT; CDR2 reads FYEKMQ (reference sequence). V dropped 0 bases and J dropped 3 bases, with 18 bases sitting between them. This CDR3 is 17 amino acids long. CDR3 nucleotides: TGTGCCAGCAGCTTAGGTTTTTTGGTGGGACCGGACTACGAGCAGTACTTC. Translated, it gives CASSLGFLVGPDYEQYF.

At least ten counts were recorded for this clonotype. The chain joins TRBV29-1 to TRBJ2-6, with 8 bases aligning to TRBD1. From germline, CDR1 is SQVTM and CDR2 ANQGSEA. This CDR3 has 17 amino acids. The J segment lost 0 bases and the V segment lost 4 bases, leaving 8 bases of the junction unmatched. The CDR3 here is CSVGPDRAGSGANVLTF. The CDR3 bases are TGCAGCGTTGGACCGGACAGGGCAGGCTCTGGGGCCAACGTCCTGACTTTC.

The chain uses TRBV19 and TRBJ1-1; TRBD1 matches at 9 bases. The CDR3 runs 12 residues. Germline CDR1 LNHDA, CDR2 SQIVND (reference sequence). V lost 8 bases to trimming and J lost 5 bases; unmatched junction nucleotides: 3. The CDR3 loop is CASRTGATEAFF. For the CDR3, the DNA is TGTGCCAGTCGGACAGGGGCAACTGAAGCTTTCTTT.

This clonotype was seen more than once but under ten times. The chain employs TRBV6-2 or TRBV6-3 and TRBJ2-5, with D uncertain. The CDR3 extends over 14 amino acids. Trimming cost V 0 bases and J 3 bases, with 8 bases left between them. Germline CDR1 reads MNHEY; CDR2 reads SVGEGT. CDR3 DNA: TGTGCCAGCAGTTACTCGTTACGTGAAGAGACCCAGTACTTC. This codes for CASSYSLREETQYF.

The chain employs TRBV20-1 and TRBJ2-3; TRBD2 agrees at 10 bases. The V segment lost 1 base and the J segment 2 bases; nucleotides outside the gene matches: 12. The CDR3 length is 18 residues. CDR1 and CDR2 (germline): DFQATT, SNEGSKA (reference sequence). CDR3 DNA: TGCAGTGCTAGAGCACAGGGGGAACTAGCGGGGTACACAGATACGCAGTATTTT. Amino acid sequence: CSARAQGELAGYTDTQYF.

This rearrangement joins TRBV4-3 to TRBJ2-6; TRBD1 is a possible D gene (6 bases). Trimming shortened V by 4 bases and J by 0 bases, and 19 bases separated the two germline ends. This CDR3 is 19 amino acids long. Germline CDR1 reads LGHNA; CDR2 reads YSLEER. The CDR3 loop reads CASSRTPTGPISGANVLTF. In DNA, the CDR3 is TGCGCCAGCAGCCGCACCCCCACAGGGCCTATCTCTGGGGCCAACGTCCTGACTTTC.

The gene calls are TRBV2 and TRBJ2-7, with D tentatively TRBD1 or TRBD2 (6 bases each). Germline loops: CDR1 SNHLY, CDR2 FYNNEI. The V gene lost 11 bases and the J gene lost 2 bases, with 13 bases spanning the gap. CDR3 size: 12 residues. CDR3 sequence (DNA): TGTGCCTCCAAACGGGGGCCCTACGAGCAGTACGTC. Its translation: CASKRGPYEQYV.

This chain links TRBV4-2 with TRBJ1-1; D might be TRBD1 (5 bases). The CDR3 contains 17 residues. CDR1 LGHNA and CDR2 YNFKEQ come from the germline V gene. Trimming cost V 1 base and J 0 bases, with 15 bases left between them. DNA of the CDR3: TGTGCCAGCAGCCAAGGGTTTCGCGACAGTCTGAACACTGAAGCTTTCTTT. Protein: CASSQGFRDSLNTEAFF.